These T cell receptor beta chains were read from a single sample in a study of T cell responses to AZD1222 COVID-19 vaccine. Using immunoSEQ multiplex PCR, the repertoire was profiled, and TCRdb retains in-frame clones only, with some absent. The table includes about 220,000 clones, 93% detected once. Source: peripheral blood, taken on day 0 of MenACWY control vaccination. Receptors were obtained from an adult in good health. Each CDR3 is given with its conserved first and last residue. The D gene is left open where the match is weak. Size is stated for part of the rows, as once, few or many counts, or as a class when the clone is expanded.

J,length,size,V,D,DNA,CDR3
TRBJ1-1,16,NA,TRBV5-3,NA,TGTGCCAGAAGCGTAGACGGCGTGTTTAGGGACACTGAAGCTTTCTTT,CARSVDGVFRDTEAFF
TRBJ1-2,14,NA,TRBV6-5,NA,TGTGCCAGCAGGGTGACACCTTCTAACTATGGCTACACCTTC,CASRVTPSNYGYTF
TRBJ1-4,13,few,TRBV3-1/TRBV3-2,NA,TGTGCCAGCAGCTATTTGGGGTTCGAAAAACTGTTTTTT,CASSYLGFEKLFF
TRBJ2-5,15,NA,TRBV19,NA,TGTGCCAGTAGTCTCGGACCGAAGGCACAAGAGACCCAGTACTTC,CASSLGPKAQETQYF
TRBJ2-6,17,NA,TRBV7-8,TRBD1,TGTGCCAGCAGCCCCTTCGATCGGACAGGAAGGGCCAACGTCCTGACTTTC,CASSPFDRTGRANVLTF
TRBJ1-4,15,NA,TRBV6-1,NA,TGTGCCAGCAGTGAAGCCAGGGTCCAAGGGGAAAAACTGTTTTTT,CASSEARVQGEKLFF
TRBJ2-1,14,NA,TRBV27,TRBD1,TGTGCCAGCAGAACAGGGGGCTACTACAATGAGCAGTTCTTC,CASRTGGYYNEQFF
TRBJ1-1,13,NA,TRBV5-1,NA,TGCGCCAGCAGCTTGGGAGGGAACACTGAAGCTTTCTTT,CASSLGGNTEAFF
TRBJ2-1,13,once,TRBV5-5,TRBD1,TGTGCCAGCAGCCACAGGGGTTTGAATGAGCAGTTCTTC,CASSHRGLNEQFF
TRBJ1-5,17,NA,TRBV4-1,NA,TGCGCCAGCAGCCAAGACTCGCAGATTTATAGCAATCAGCCCCAGCATTTT,CASSQDSQIYSNQPQHF
TRBJ2-7,13,NA,TRBV5-4,TRBD2,TGTGCCAGCAGCTTCGGGAGGGCGCGGGAGCAGTACTTC,CASSFGRAREQYF
TRBJ1-1,14,NA,TRBV7-3,TRBD1,TGTGCCAGCAGGTCGACAGGGTTGAACACTGAAGCTTTCTTT,CASRSTGLNTEAFF
TRBJ1-2,14,NA,TRBV6-5,NA,TGTGCCAGCAGAGAGGTAGGGAAGAACTATGGCTACACCTTC,CASREVGKNYGYTF
TRBJ1-6,13,NA,TRBV7-9,NA,TGTGCCAGCAGCTTCAGCCCAGGGTCACCCCTCCACTTT,CASSFSPGSPLHF
TRBJ1-5,14,NA,TRBV6-6,TRBD1,TGTGCCACCCAGGACAGGGAAGTCAATCAGCCCCAGCATTTT,CATQDREVNQPQHF
TRBJ2-3,16,NA,TRBV4-2,TRBD2,TGTGCCAGCAGCCAAGTAGCGGGGGGGAGCACAGATACGCAGTATTTT,CASSQVAGGSTDTQYF
TRBJ2-3,15,NA,TRBV7-2,TRBD2,TGTGCCAGCAGACCCTGCGGGGGGGGTTTGGATACGCAGTATTTT,CASRPCGGGLDTQYF
TRBJ2-1,16,NA,TRBV4-1,TRBD1,TGCGCCAGCAGCCAAGACCTAACAGGGGTCTACAATGAGCAGTTCTTC,CASSQDLTGVYNEQFF
TRBJ2-1,13,NA,TRBV5-1,TRBD2,TGCGCCAGCAGGCCTGGACTAGCGCTTGAGCAGTTCTTC,CASRPGLALEQFF
TRBJ2-7,14,few,TRBV10-3,NA,TGTGCCATCAGTGCTATTCTAACGACCTACGAGCAGTACTTC,CAISAILTTYEQYF
TRBJ2-2,18,NA,TRBV27,TRBD2,TGTGCCAGCAGACGTCCGGGACTAGCGGGGGGAGGCACCGGGGAGCTGTTTTTT,CASRRPGLAGGGTGELFF
TRBJ1-5,15,NA,TRBV27,NA,TGTGCCAGCAGTTTAGCGGACGGGAGCAATCAGCCCCAGCATTTT,CASSLADGSNQPQHF
TRBJ2-3,15,NA,TRBV24-1,NA,TGTGCCACCAGTGATTTGCGGGTTAGCACAGATACGCAGTATTTT,CATSDLRVSTDTQYF
TRBJ1-4,17,NA,TRBV2,NA,TGTGCCAGCAGTGAAGGGTGGGGGCGAAGAACTAATGAAAAACTGTTTTTT,CASSEGWGRRTNEKLFF
TRBJ1-4,13,NA,TRBV7-2,TRBD1,TGTGCCAGCAGCTTGAGCAGGACAGGAAAACTGTTTTTT,CASSLSRTGKLFF
TRBJ2-1,18,few,TRBV7-2,TRBD1,TGTGCCAGCAGCTTAGGACAGGGTATACTCGGCCGGGGAAATGAGCAGTTCTTC,CASSLGQGILGRGNEQFF
TRBJ1-2,11,NA,TRBV29-1,NA,TGCAGCGTTGAAATCTGGGCTGGCTACACCTTC,CSVEIWAGYTF
TRBJ1-1,13,NA,TRBV15,NA,TGTGCCACCAGGGGGGCACGGAACACTGAAGCTTTCTTT,CATRGARNTEAFF
TRBJ1-2,13,NA,TRBV6-5,TRBD1,TGTGCCAGCAGACTTCCGGGACAGGGTATTCACACCTTC,CASRLPGQGIHTF
TRBJ1-1,14,few,TRBV21-1,NA,TGTGCCAGCAGCCCCCTTGTTGGGAACACTGAAGCTTTCTTT,CASSPLVGNTEAFF
TRBJ2-2,17,NA,TRBV7-9,NA,TGTGCCAGCAGCCCCTTGCGCGTGAGATTGAACACCGGGGAGCTGTTTTTT,CASSPLRVRLNTGELFF
TRBJ2-3,15,NA,TRBV6-2/TRBV6-3,NA,TGTGCCAGCAGTTACGGTTCAGGAACCACAGATACGCAGTATTTT,CASSYGSGTTDTQYF
TRBJ1-5,16,NA,TRBV10-3,NA,TGTGCCATCAGTGAGTATCAGGGGCTCGGAAATCAGCCCCAGCATTTT,CAISEYQGLGNQPQHF
TRBJ2-7,16,NA,TRBV4-1,NA,TGCGCCAGCAGCCAAGGATCCGGGGGCCCCATCGAAGAGCAGTACTTC,CASSQGSGGPIEEQYF
TRBJ1-3,16,NA,TRBV6-1,NA,TGTGCCAGCAGTGTCCTCAGGGGCGACTCTGGAAACACCATATATTTT,CASSVLRGDSGNTIYF
TRBJ1-3,13,NA,TRBV12-3/TRBV12-4,NA,TGTGCCGGGAGGGGGGCTTCTGGAAACACCATATATTTT,CAGRGASGNTIYF
TRBJ1-4,15,once,TRBV6-5,TRBD1,TGTGCCAGCAGTTACGGCGACAGGGTAGATGAAAAACTGTTTTTT,CASSYGDRVDEKLFF
TRBJ1-1,15,NA,TRBV5-6,TRBD1,TGTGCCAGCAGCTGGGGACAGGGGGGGACCACTGAAGCTTTCTTT,CASSWGQGGTTEAFF
TRBJ1-6,16,NA,TRBV6-5,TRBD1,TGTGCCAGCAGTTACACATCCCAGGGGGGCAATTCACCCCTCCACTTT,CASSYTSQGGNSPLHF
TRBJ2-2,19,NA,TRBV5-4,TRBD2,TGTGCCAGCAGCTTACCGGGGACTAGTCCTCAATCTAACACCGGGGAGCTGTTTTTT,CASSLPGTSPQSNTGELFF
TRBJ2-6,17,NA,TRBV19,TRBD1,TGTGCCAGTAGTGTCGGGACAGGGCTATCTGGGGCCAACGTCCTGACTTTC,CASSVGTGLSGANVLTF
TRBJ1-2,14,NA,TRBV25-1,NA,TGTGCCAGCAGTGACAGAACCATTAACTATGGCTACACCTTC,CASSDRTINYGYTF
TRBJ2-2,14,NA,TRBV6-5,NA,TGTGCCAGCAGGGACGGACCGAACACCGGGGAGCTGTTTTTT,CASRDGPNTGELFF
TRBJ1-1,14,NA,TRBV6-5,NA,TGTGCCAGCAGTTACGGGGGACGGGACACTGAAGCTTTCTTT,CASSYGGRDTEAFF
TRBJ1-2,18,NA,TRBV3-1/TRBV3-2,NA,TGTGCCAGCAGCCCGCCCCGGGTTGGAACTAAACTGATCTATGGCTACACCTTC,CASSPPRVGTKLIYGYTF
TRBJ1-1,15,NA,TRBV7-9,TRBD1,TGTGCCAGCAGCCCACCAGGGGGCGCGTACACTGAAGCTTTCTTT,CASSPPGGAYTEAFF
TRBJ1-2,14,NA,TRBV28,NA,TGTGCCAGCAGTATTCCAGTGGGAGGGAATGGCTACACCTTC,CASSIPVGGNGYTF
TRBJ2-3,16,NA,TRBV5-1,TRBD2,TGCGCCAGCAGAGGGACCAGCGGGGGGGTACAAGATACGCAGTATTTT,CASRGTSGGVQDTQYF
TRBJ1-1,13,NA,TRBV11-3,NA,TGTGCCAGCAGCTCCTCAGGGTACACTGAAGCTTTCTTT,CASSSSGYTEAFF